The rows below give T cell receptor beta chains drawn from one sample of a study of PD-L1 blockade in urothelial cancer. Sequencing was performed with immunoSEQ multiplex PCR; in TCRdb, only in-frame clones are kept and a portion is missing. The sample has tens of thousands of clones; around 84% are singletons. The starting material was PBMCs, obtained around atezolizumab (anti-PD-L1) treatment. The source of these receptors is a man aged 45-65 years with urothelial cancer. CDR3s include the opening cysteine and the closing phenylalanine or tryptophan. D genes are given only for firm matches. Clone sizes are given selectively: once, few, many, or a class where the clone is expanded.

TRBJ1-6 | NA | NA | TRBV14 | TGTGCCAGCAGCCACACTCGGAATTCACCCCTCCACTTT | CASSHTRNSPLHF
TRBJ2-3 | TRBD2 | NA | TRBV6-1 | TGTGCCACCCAGTGGGAGGGAGCCTTGGCAGATACGCAGTATTTT | CATQWEGALADTQYF
TRBJ2-1 | NA | NA | TRBV6-4 | TGTGCCAGCAGTGACTCAGCGGAGTCCTACAATGAGCAGTTCTTC | CASSDSAESYNEQFF
TRBJ2-1 | NA | few | TRBV7-3 | TGTGCCAGCAGCCCAGGGTCCTACAATGAGCAGTTCTTC | CASSPGSYNEQFF
TRBJ2-7 | NA | NA | TRBV27 | TGTGCCTCCAGGGGTCTAGCCTCCTACGAGCAGTACTTC | CASRGLASYEQYF
TRBJ1-1 | NA | few | TRBV7-9 | TGTGCCAGCAGCTTCCTCGAGACTGAAGCTTTCTTT | CASSFLETEAFF
TRBJ2-7 | NA | NA | TRBV5-1 | TGCGCCAGCAGCTTGGGGGTTTCCGGGTACGAGCAGTACTTC | CASSLGVSGYEQYF
TRBJ2-7 | TRBD1 | NA | TRBV28 | TGTGCCAGCCGACAGGGAGCCCACGAGCAGTACTTC | CASRQGAHEQYF
TRBJ1-1 | NA | NA | TRBV28 | TGTGCCAGCAGTTTATCTGGGGGCAGCACTGAAGCTTTCTTT | CASSLSGGSTEAFF
TRBJ2-1 | NA | NA | TRBV9 | TGTGCCAGCAGCGTAGGGGAGTCTGAGCAGTTCTTC | CASSVGESEQFF
TRBJ2-7 | TRBD1 | NA | TRBV5-1 | TGCGCCAGCAGCTTATTACAGGGGGCTTACGAGCAGTACTTC | CASSLLQGAYEQYF
TRBJ1-1 | TRBD1 | once | TRBV19 | TGTGCCAGTAGAGACAGGGGGGTGGCTTTCTTT | CASRDRGVAFF
TRBJ2-2 | TRBD2 | NA | TRBV5-1 | TGCGCCAGCAGCACTGGACTAGCGGGGAAAGACACCGGGGAGCTGTTTTTT | CASSTGLAGKDTGELFF
TRBJ2-7 | NA | NA | TRBV21-1 | TGTGCCAGCAGCAAAGCTACGGGACAGGTTTTTTACGAGCAGTACTTC | CASSKATGQVFYEQYF
TRBJ2-7 | NA | NA | TRBV6-6 | TGTGCCAGCAGTCCCTGGGGGACAAGCTCCTACGAGCAGTACTTC | CASSPWGTSSYEQYF
TRBJ2-7 | TRBD1 | NA | TRBV5-1 | TGCGCCAGCAGCATGACAGGGTTAGAAGACGAGCAGTACTTC | CASSMTGLEDEQYF
TRBJ2-7 | NA | NA | TRBV7-9 | TGTGCCAGCAGTCCGATGCGATCCTACGAGCAGTACTTC | CASSPMRSYEQYF
TRBJ1-1 | TRBD1 | NA | TRBV28 | TGTGCCAGCAGTTTAATTACAGGGGTTTCTGAAGCTTTCTTT | CASSLITGVSEAFF
TRBJ1-3 | NA | NA | TRBV12-1 | TGTGCCAGCAGCTTTCGGTCGGGCTCTGGAAACACCATATATTTT | CASSFRSGSGNTIYF
TRBJ1-4 | TRBD1 | NA | TRBV15 | TGTGCCACCAGCAGAGGAGGACAGGGCAGTGAAAAACTGTTTTTT | CATSRGGQGSEKLFF
TRBJ2-7 | TRBD1 | NA | TRBV15 | TGTGCCACCAGCAGGCCGGGACAGGGGACCTACGAGCAGTACTTC | CATSRPGQGTYEQYF
TRBJ2-1 | NA | NA | TRBV18 | TGTGCCAGCTCACCCTTACAAAATGAGCAGTTCTTC | CASSPLQNEQFF
TRBJ1-2 | TRBD1 | NA | TRBV6-5 | TGTGCCAGCAGTTACCTTGGGACAGGGGGCTCGGATGGCTACACCTTC | CASSYLGTGGSDGYTF
TRBJ2-1 | NA | NA | TRBV30 | TGTGCCTGGAGCTCCGGGACACGATACAATGAGCAGTTCTTC | CAWSSGTRYNEQFF
TRBJ2-7 | NA | few | TRBV14 | TGTGCCAGCAGTCGAGGCTGGGAGCTCAACGAGCAGTACTTC | CASSRGWELNEQYF
TRBJ2-7 | TRBD2 | few | TRBV5-1 | TGCGCCAGCAGGCTATCTAGCGGACGCTACGAGCAGTACTTC | CASRLSSGRYEQYF